This T cell receptor beta chain is from a study of blood T cells in healthy people across ages. Study-wide findings and caveats: The study lacked donor CMV status, which possibly confounded expanded clonotype changes.

On this clonotype: Its antigen is not known. The junction differs from germline at one of its ends, possibly a read error.

This CDR3 contains 14 residues. The germline V gene encodes CDR1 MNHEY and CDR2 SMNVEV (reference sequence). Combining a sample-barcoded 5' primer with a J-beta primer mix, a second PCR ran for roughly 7 to 11 cycles. TCRdb reprocessed the 5' RACE reads with MiXCR, giving one entry per CDR3 protein. The top ten hold 23% of the sample, which has around 2 million distinct CDR3 sequences, more than 35% seen once. The origin of this receptor is a human donor in good health. The sequencing input was blood. The V gene is TRBV27, the J gene TRBJ1-2; 9 bases are shared with TRBD1. The CDR3 DNA is TGTGCCTGCAGTTTATCACCGGGACAGGGAGACTACACCTTC. This sequence encodes CACSLSPGQGDYTF.